This entry describes one TCR beta chain. Each sample came from a Caucasian adult donor living in Nashville, Tennessee. Genomic DNA from unsorted samples was obtained from around 99 million PBMCs (per sample). Ten immunoSEQ deep assay plates held the unsorted PBMC DNA. Repertoires were generated with immunoSEQ multiplex PCR, while TCRdb's copy carries only in-frame clones and drops some. Here the sample spans some 530,000 clones, roughly 80% being singletons. This entry comes from a study of shared clonotypes between healthy human individuals. The sample taken for sequencing was PBMCs. This TCR was recovered from a woman aged 40 to 50 in good health. Some clones in this sample may be carry-over from other donors' samples.

This chain's CDR3 is CASSQDRFVGTGADTQYF. DNA of the CDR3: TGTGCCAGCAGCCAAGATCGGTTTGTTGGAACTGGGGCAGATACGCAGTATTTT. V gene TRBV14 combines with J gene TRBJ2-3; D not certain. Germline V gene lookup returns CDR1 SGHDN and CDR2 FVKESK. CDR3 size: 18 residues. Trimming took 0 bases from V and 4 from J, leaving 20 bases between them.